These T cell receptor beta chains were read from a single sample in a study of blood T cell repertoires in COVID-19. Clones were sequenced by immunoSEQ multiplex PCR, and TCRdb holds only the in-frame ones, with some missing. The sample lists 30,000 to 40,000 clones, 70% to 90% occurring once. The sequencing input was peripheral blood. The source of these receptors is a man between 50 and 59 years old with active COVID-19. Each CDR3 is given with its conserved first and last residue. A D gene is named only where the DNA matches it firmly. Rows may omit the clone size; those that give it use once, few, many or a size class.

TRBV2,TRBD1,TRBJ2-7,-,CASSGGTGDYEQYF,TGTGCCAGCAGTGGAGGGACAGGGGACTACGAGCAGTACTTC
TRBV9,TRBD2,TRBJ2-7,-,CASGGESGYEQYF,TGTGCCAGCGGGGGGGAATCGGGCTACGAGCAGTACTTC
TRBV5-1,TRBD1,TRBJ2-1,-,CASSFGQGAHNEQFF,TGCGCCAGCAGCTTTGGACAGGGGGCTCATAATGAGCAGTTCTTC
TRBV13,TRBD1,TRBJ1-6,-,CASSFGQGLALIGSPLHF,TGTGCCAGCAGCTTTGGACAGGGACTGGCTTTAATTGGTTCACCCCTCCACTTT
TRBV4-3,TRBD2,TRBJ2-5,-,CASSQGGTSGGETQYF,TGCGCCAGCAGCCAGGGGGGGACTAGCGGAGGAGAGACCCAGTACTTC
TRBV5-6,-,TRBJ2-5,-,CASSLVQEETQYF,TGTGCCAGCAGCTTAGTACAGGAAGAGACCCAGTACTTC
TRBV2,-,TRBJ2-7,-,CASSPQGRSSYEQYF,TGTGCCAGCAGTCCCCAGGGGCGAAGCTCCTACGAGCAGTACTTC
TRBV3-1/TRBV3-2,TRBD1,TRBJ2-5,-,CAIRQGRETQYF,TGTGCAATCCGACAGGGTCGGGAGACCCAGTACTTC
TRBV28,TRBD1,TRBJ1-5,few,CASSLPQGLDQPQHF,TGTGCCAGCAGTTTGCCACAGGGGTTGGATCAGCCCCAGCATTTT
TRBV6-4,TRBD2,TRBJ2-1,-,CASSDGTSGGNEQFF,TGTGCCAGCAGTGACGGGACTAGCGGGGGAAATGAGCAGTTCTTC
TRBV19,TRBD1,TRBJ1-5,medium-sized,CASSQYWTGISNQPQHF,TGTGCCAGTAGTCAATATTGGACAGGGATAAGCAATCAGCCCCAGCATTTT
TRBV7-6,-,TRBJ1-5,-,CASSRSTGHNQPQHF,TGTGCCAGCAGCCGTTCGACAGGACACAATCAGCCCCAGCATTTT
TRBV23-1,TRBD2,TRBJ2-5,-,CASSPARRGGKETQYF,TGCGCCAGCAGCCCCGCCCGTCGGGGGGGAAAAGAGACCCAGTACTTC
TRBV4-1,TRBD2,TRBJ2-3,once,CASSLSRGLAGDRPDTQYF,TGCGCCAGCAGCCTAAGTAGGGGACTAGCGGGGGATAGACCAGATACGCAGTATTTT
TRBV19,TRBD1,TRBJ2-2,once,CASSPGQGRVGTGELFF,TGTGCCAGTAGTCCGGGACAGGGGCGGGTAGGCACCGGGGAGCTGTTTTTT
TRBV5-1,TRBD2,TRBJ2-5,-,CASSLALEGGETQYF,TGCGCCAGCAGCTTGGCGCTTGAGGGAGGGGAGACCCAGTACTTC
TRBV19,TRBD1,TRBJ2-7,-,CASSMPGTGTYEQYF,TGTGCCAGTAGTATGCCGGGGACAGGGACCTACGAGCAGTACTTC
TRBV7-9,-,TRBJ2-7,-,CGITAGGTYEQYF,TGTGGGATCACAGCCGGAGGGACCTACGAGCAGTACTTC
TRBV6-1,-,TRBJ1-6,-,CASSERSGGGNSPLHF,TGTGCCAGCAGTGAAAGGAGCGGGGGGGGCAATTCACCCCTCCACTTT
TRBV29-1,TRBD2,TRBJ2-3,-,CSVEDGGASGGRDTQYF,TGCAGCGTTGAAGACGGCGGGGCTAGCGGGGGGAGAGATACGCAGTATTTT
TRBV19,TRBD1,TRBJ1-1,-,CASRDRVNTEAFF,TGTGCCAGCCGGGACAGGGTGAACACTGAAGCTTTCTTT
TRBV5-8,TRBD1,TRBJ2-1,-,CASSLFGTGGNEQFF,TGTGCCAGCAGCTTGTTCGGGACAGGGGGCAATGAGCAGTTCTTC
TRBV4-1,-,TRBJ2-4,-,CASSPRQIAKNIQYF,TGCGCCAGCAGCCCGAGACAGATAGCCAAAAACATTCAGTACTTC
TRBV18,TRBD2,TRBJ2-7,-,CASSPRGGTSSSYEQYF,TGTGCCAGCTCACCCCGCGGGGGGACCTCTTCGTCCTACGAGCAGTACTTC
TRBV19,TRBD1,TRBJ1-1,-,CASIPPHRGEAFF,TGTGCCAGTATTCCCCCCCACAGGGGTGAAGCTTTCTTT
TRBV6-1,-,TRBJ2-1,-,CASSEVPSAGQFF,TGTGCCAGCAGTGAAGTACCCTCCGCCGGGCAGTTCTTC
TRBV5-1,-,TRBJ2-5,-,CASSLASYREETQYF,TGCGCCAGCAGCTTGGCCTCTTACAGGGAAGAGACCCAGTACTTC
TRBV5-4,TRBD2,TRBJ2-5,-,CASGNSGGGGETQYF,TGTGCCAGCGGAAATAGCGGGGGGGGTGGTGAGACCCAGTACTTC
TRBV6-2/TRBV6-3,-,TRBJ1-1,-,CASSSPDAGNTEAFF,TGTGCCAGCAGTTCCCCCGACGCGGGAAACACTGAAGCTTTCTTT
TRBV6-5,-,TRBJ1-2,-,CASIPLGGDNYGYTF,TGTGCCAGCATACCACTGGGGGGGGATAACTATGGCTACACCTTC
TRBV5-1,-,TRBJ1-6,once,CASSLGQNYNSPLHF,TGCGCCAGCAGCTTGGGGCAGAACTATAATTCACCCCTCCACTTT
TRBV27,-,TRBJ1-1,once,CASTKTGFGTEAFF,TGTGCCAGCACCAAAACAGGGTTCGGCACTGAAGCTTTCTTT
TRBV28,-,TRBJ1-6,-,CASSLEEFGRSPLHF,TGTGCCAGCAGTTTAGAGGAATTTGGCAGATCACCCCTCCACTTT
TRBV6-6,TRBD1,TRBJ1-5,-,CASSYRQGNNQPQHF,TGTGCCAGCAGTTACCGACAGGGAAATAACCAGCCCCAGCATTTT
TRBV14,TRBD2,TRBJ2-1,few,CASRRGGVYNEQFF,TGTGCCAGCAGGCGGGGGGGAGTCTACAATGAGCAGTTCTTC
TRBV5-6,-,TRBJ1-2,-,CASSTAGTDYGYTF,TGTGCCAGCAGCACGGCGGGGACCGACTATGGCTACACCTTC
TRBV27,TRBD1,TRBJ1-1,few,CASSTLTGMNTEAFF,TGTGCCAGCAGTACCTTGACAGGGATGAACACTGAAGCTTTCTTT
TRBV10-3,-,TRBJ1-2,-,CAISGLGGNYGYTF,TGTGCCATCAGTGGCCTGGGGGGAAACTATGGCTACACCTTC
TRBV5-1,-,TRBJ2-2,-,CASSWTTGNTGELFF,TGCGCCAGCAGCTGGACGACAGGGAACACCGGGGAGCTGTTTTTT
TRBV7-8,TRBD2,TRBJ2-3,-,CASSLGVLAGSDTQYF,TGTGCCAGCAGCTTAGGGGTACTAGCGGGGTCAGATACGCAGTATTTT
TRBV7-6,-,TRBJ1-2,-,CASSLTGRDGYTF,TGTGCCAGCAGCTTAACAGGGCGAGATGGCTACACCTTC
TRBV6-5,-,TRBJ1-6,-,CASDSYNSPLHF,TGTGCCAGCGACAGCTATAATTCACCCCTCCACTTT
TRBV6-2/TRBV6-3,-,TRBJ2-7,-,CASSYSYRDEEQYF,TGTGCCAGCAGTTACTCGTACAGGGACGAGGAGCAGTACTTC
TRBV28,TRBD2,TRBJ2-1,-,CASSLGAGGPYNEQFF,TGTGCCAGCAGTTTGGGTGCGGGGGGGCCCTACAATGAGCAGTTCTTC
TRBV6-5,TRBD1,TRBJ1-1,-,CASRRSTGESAEAFF,TGTGCCAGCAGAAGAAGTACAGGGGAAAGTGCTGAAGCTTTCTTT
TRBV19,-,TRBJ1-1,-,CASREEGFPGANTEAFF,TGTGCCAGTAGGGAGGAGGGGTTTCCGGGTGCGAACACTGAAGCTTTCTTT
TRBV5-1,-,TRBJ2-7,-,CASSLDQGTYEQYF,TGCGCCAGCAGCTTGGATCAGGGGACCTACGAGCAGTACTTC
TRBV27,TRBD1,TRBJ2-1,once,CASSLGTGYNEQFF,TGTGCCAGCAGTCTCGGGACAGGGTACAATGAGCAGTTCTTC
TRBV5-1,-,TRBJ2-3,-,CASSLGALDTQYF,TGCGCCAGCAGCTTGGGGGCACTTGATACGCAGTATTTT
TRBV10-2,-,TRBJ1-2,once,CASSVRNRGYGYTF,TGCGCCAGCAGTGTCCGGAACCGGGGCTATGGCTACACCTTC
TRBV15,-,TRBJ1-4,-,CATSPHGGNNEKLFF,TGTGCCACCAGCCCGCACGGCGGAAATAATGAAAAACTGTTTTTT